Sequencing of this T cell receptor beta chain was carried out in a study of post-analysis software for immune sequencing data. Study details: The disease courses spanned relapsing-remitting, secondary progressive and progressive-relapsing forms of multiple sclerosis. General study points: There was significantly lower normalized Chao1 diversity in multiple sclerosis patients than in controls. Among 5 or 6 TRBV segments more frequent in patients than controls were TRBV5-6, TRBV5-1 and TRBV20-1. Samples prepared in the same batch strongly co-clustered by F measure.

This clonotype was detected only a few times. Its antigen remains unknown. Unique molecular identifiers had been added to the TCR beta cDNA libraries. With roughly 1 to 11 million T cells as the source, a few hundred thousand cDNA molecules resulted. TCRdb itself ran the PCR reads through MiXCR, one entry per CDR3 protein. Among roughly 410,000 distinct CDR3 sequences listed, less than 40% were seen once. The germline V gene has CDR1 SEHNR and CDR2 FQNEAQ (reference sequence). The CDR3 runs 15 residues. J lost 5 bases, V lost 5 bases, and 8 bases had no gene match. V and J are TRBV7-9 and TRBJ2-1; 8 nucleotides align to TRBD1. Sequencing used blood. This receptor was identified in a girl under 18 with multiple sclerosis. Here the CDR3 DNA reads TGTGCCAGCAGCCCACGACAGGGGTTCCACAATGAGCAGTTCTTC. The encoded protein is CASSPRQGFHNEQFF.